Listed here are 31 T cell receptor beta chains from one sample, sequenced in a study of T cell repertoires in aging, cancer and after chemotherapy. Amplification of TCR beta used genomic DNA extracted from peripheral blood. Multiplex touch-down PCR with TRB-A/B primers amplified rearranged V-D-J TRB sequences. TCRdb called the multiplex PCR reads again in MiXCR, with one record for every CDR3 protein. In the table there are about 5,700 distinct CDR3 sequences, roughly 30% of which are singletons. Sequencing used blood. These receptors were taken from a human donor in good health.

By sample fraction, this clonotype is medium-sized (0.01 to 0.1%). The chain couples TRBV19 to TRBJ2-7; 9 bases match TRBD1. The germline V gene has CDR1 LNHDA and CDR2 SQIVND (reference sequence). Unmatched junction bases numbered 4, after V lost 2 bases and J lost 5 bases. The CDR3 loop spans 14 amino acids. The DNA for the CDR3 is TGTGCCAGTAGTATATCTGGGACAGGGAACGAGCAGTACTTC. Its protein product is CASSISGTGNEQYF. The variable domain in full, with the rest retrieved from reference TRBV19 and TRBJ2-7, is DGGITQSPKYLFRKEGQNVTLSCEQNLNHDAMYWYRQDPGQGLRLIYYSQIVNDFQKGDIAEGYSVSREKKESFPLTVTSAQKNPTAFYLCASSISGTGNEQYFGPGTRLTVT.

This clonotype is labeled as medium-sized (0.01 to 0.1%). The rearrangement uses TRBV19 and TRBJ2-2; a weak D match, TRBD1 (6 bases). This CDR3 region has 16 residues. V lost 5 bases and J lost 5, with 18 bases in between. Germline values: CDR1 LNHDA, CDR2 SQIVND (reference sequence). CDR3 coding DNA: TGTGCCAGTAGTTCCCCGAGTGGGGGCATAACCGGGGAGCTGTTTTTT. Its translation is CASSSPSGGITGELFF.

The genes are TRBV12-3 or TRBV12-4 and TRBJ1-2; possibly TRBD1 for D (6 bases). Trimming stripped 4 bases from V and 6 bases from J, with 9 bases between. This CDR3 is 12 amino acids long. CDR3 in amino acids: CASSSGGHGYTF. In DNA, the CDR3 is TGTGCCAGCAGTTCGGGGGGCCATGGCTACACCTTC.

V and J are TRBV5-1 and TRBJ2-3; the match to TRBD2 covers 8 bases. Germline V lookup: CDR1 SGHRS, CDR2 YFSETQ. The CDR3 loop spans 16 amino acids. With 0 bases clipped from V and 6 bases from J, the junction kept 9 bases outside the gene matches. Written as DNA, the CDR3 is TGCGCCAGCAGCTTGGATTCGCGGGGGGCGGGGGATACGCAGTATTTT. Protein sequence: CASSLDSRGAGDTQYF.

By sample fraction, this clonotype is large. The rearrangement joins TRBV29-1 to TRBJ1-4, with TRBD1 matching over 8 bases. This CDR3 is built from 13 residues. V trimming: 6 bases; J trimming: 8 bases; junction bases outside the gene matches: 8. Germline CDR1 and CDR2: SQVTM and ANQGSEA. The CDR3: CSVARGTGEKLFF. The CDR3 DNA sequence: TGCAGCGTCGCCCGTGGGACAGGAGAAAAACTGTTTTTT.

Of note for this clonotype: A junction boundary mismatches the germline segment, possibly from a read error. The gene calls are TRBV11-1 and TRBJ1-4; 7 nucleotides line up with TRBD1. Germline loops: CDR1 SGHAT, CDR2 FQDESV (reference sequence). This CDR3 is 17 amino acids long. The DNA for the CDR3 is TGTGCCAGCAGCAGCCGGGACAGCTTTGCAACTAATAAAAAACTGTTTTTT. Protein product: CASSSRDSFATNKKLFF.

V usage is TRBV12-3 or TRBV12-4 and J usage is TRBJ2-7, with D tentatively TRBD2 (6 bases). Trimming pared 3 bases from V and 0 bases from J, leaving 9 bases between. The CDR3 is made up of 14 amino acids. The CDR3 bases are TGTGCCAGCAGTTTCGGAGGGGCCTCCTACGAGCAGTACTTC. This gives the protein CASSFGGASYEQYF.

V usage is TRBV12-3 or TRBV12-4 and J usage is TRBJ1-5; a possible D gene is TRBD1 (5 bases). The CDR3 totals 12 residues. The V end lost 6 bases, the J end lost 7 bases, and 10 bases lay between the germline ends. CDR3 sequence reads: CASRAGPQPQHF. The CDR3 DNA is TGTGCCAGCAGGGCAGGGCCCCAGCCCCAGCATTTT.

By its share, this clonotype is large (0.1 to 1%). This chain uses TRBV29-1 with TRBJ2-3, with D possibly matching TRBD1 (7 bases). CDR1 and CDR2 from the germline V gene are SQVTM and ANQGSEA. V was trimmed by 4 bases and J by 4 bases, leaving 15 bases between them. This CDR3 contains 14 residues. The DNA for the CDR3 is TGCAGCGTTGGGCAGGGGGGAGCCCCAGATACGCAGTATTTT. As protein: CSVGQGGAPDTQYF.

V gene TRBV24-1 combines with J gene TRBJ1-2; tentatively, D is TRBD1 (6 bases). Looked up from germline, CDR1 is KGHDR and CDR2 is SFDVKD. There are 13 residues in the CDR3. Trimming stripped 4 bases from V and 5 bases from J, with 10 bases between. The CDR3 DNA sequence: TGTGCCACCAGTGACCCGCAGGGGTATGGCTACACCTTC. It yields the protein CATSDPQGYGYTF.

On this clonotype: A read error may produce the germline difference seen at one junction end. This sequence joins TRBV5-4 and TRBJ1-5; no reliable D call. Germline values: CDR1 SGHNT, CDR2 YYREEE (reference sequence). The CDR3 covers 13 residues. The CDR3 coding sequence is TGTGCCAGCAGCTTGGACAGCAATCGGCCCCAGCATTTT. Its protein product is CASSLDSNRPQHF.

This sequence joins TRBV5-4 and TRBJ2-2; 8 bases align to TRBD2. Germline assignment: CDR1 SGHNT and CDR2 YYREEE (reference sequence). Trimming cost V 6 bases and J 0 bases; bases outside gene matches: 7. This CDR3 comprises 16 residues. CDR3 protein: CASTLRGGSNTGELFF. For the CDR3, the DNA is TGTGCCAGCACCCTCCGGGGGGGTTCGAACACCGGGGAGCTGTTTTTT.

The genes are TRBV6-5 and TRBJ2-1, with TRBD1 identical over 8 bases. The CDR3 spans 14 residues. V gave up 7 bases and J gave up 6 bases; unmatched junction bases: 8. CDR1 is MNHEY and CDR2 is SVGAGI in the germline V gene. CDR3 bases: TGTGCCAGCACGATAACAGGGGGGTTCAATGAGCAGTTCTTC. Its protein is CASTITGGFNEQFF.

The V and J genes are TRBV30 and TRBJ2-2; TRBD2 agrees at 9 bases. The germline gives CDR1 GTSNPN, CDR2 SVGIG (reference sequence). The V gene end was trimmed by 0 bases and the J gene end by 4 bases; junction bases not matched to a gene: 3. The CDR3 length is 15 residues. The CDR3 region is CAWSVLAGLTGELFF. In nucleotides, the CDR3 is TGTGCCTGGAGTGTACTAGCGGGTCTCACCGGGGAGCTGTTTTTT.

V gene TRBV27 combines with J gene TRBJ1-1; TRBD1 aligns across 7 bases. The CDR3 runs to 14 residues. Unmatched junction bases numbered 4, after V lost 1 base and J lost 5 bases. Germline CDR1 reads MNHEY; CDR2 reads SMNVEV (reference sequence). DNA for the CDR3: TGTGCCAGCAGTTTATGGGCAGGGGGAACTGAAGCTTTCTTT. The encoded protein is CASSLWAGGTEAFF.

This clonotype was counted only a few times. The chain couples TRBV19 to TRBJ2-7; D perhaps matches TRBD2 (6 bases). The CDR3 is 17 amino acids. V lost 0 bases and J 0 bases, leaving 15 bases between the germline ends. Germline lookup yields CDR1 LNHDA and CDR2 SQIVND (reference sequence). CDR3 sequence: CASSIDREGRSSYEQYF. DNA for the CDR3: TGTGCCAGTAGTATAGATCGTGAAGGGAGGAGCTCCTACGAGCAGTACTTC. The complete variable domain, with remaining parts taken from reference TRBV19 and TRBJ2-7, reads DGGITQSPKYLFRKEGQNVTLSCEQNLNHDAMYWYRQDPGQGLRLIYYSQIVNDFQKGDIAEGYSVSREKKESFPLTVTSAQKNPTAFYLCASSIDREGRSSYEQYFGPGTRLTVT.

The chain is built from TRBV14 and TRBJ1-5; no definite D call. The V gene lost 0 bases and the J gene lost 5 bases, with 5 bases spanning the gap. The CDR3 is made up of 13 amino acids. The V gene's germline CDR1 is SGHDN and CDR2 FVKESK. CDR3 sequence (DNA): TGTGCCAGCAGCCAAGACGAGGATCAGCCCCAGCATTTT. Protein product: CASSQDEDQPQHF. Combining the CDR3 with reference TRBV14 and TRBJ1-5 gives the whole variable domain EAGVTQFPSHSVIEKGQTVTLRCDPISGHDNLYWYRRVMGKEIKFLLHFVKESKQDESGMPNNRFLAERTGGTYSTLKVQPAELEDSGVYFCASSQDEDQPQHFGDGTRLSIL.

This clonotype showed up just a few times. V is TRBV6-2 or TRBV6-3 and J is TRBJ1-5, with D tentatively TRBD1 (5 bases). Trimming stripped 2 bases from V and 1 base from J, with 12 bases between. The CDR3 covers 16 residues. Germline loops: CDR1 MNHEY, CDR2 SVGEGT. CDR3 nucleotide sequence: TGTGCCAGCAGTTACCCCCCGGCAGGGAGCAATCAGCCCCAGCATTTT. Translated: CASSYPPAGSNQPQHF.

CDR3 bases: TGCGCCAGCAGCTTGGCTCCGGGTTCGAACGGTGGGGCCAACGTCCTGACTTTC. It yields the protein CASSLAPGSNGGANVLTF. This chain links TRBV5-1 with TRBJ2-6; D is uncertain. There are 18 residues in the CDR3. Trimming cost V 0 bases and J 3 bases, with 16 bases left between them. Germline V gene data show CDR1 as SGHRS and CDR2 as YFSETQ.

This clonotype has only a few counts. The chain employs TRBV6-5 and TRBJ1-4; 9 nucleotides agree with TRBD1. This CDR3 comprises 14 residues. V shed 6 bases, J shed 6 bases, and the junction held 5 bases outside the gene matches. Germline V gives CDR1 MNHEY, CDR2 SVGAGI. The CDR3 nucleotides are TGTGCCAGCAGGGAGGGGGACAGGGATGAAAAACTGTTTTTT. It encodes CASREGDRDEKLFF.

This clonotype was found a few times. V is TRBV6-1 and J is TRBJ2-1, with TRBD1 matching 11 bases. J was trimmed by 3 bases and V by 7 bases; bases with no gene match: 5. The CDR3 is made up of 15 amino acids. Germline V gene data show CDR1 as MNHNS and CDR2 as SASEGT. The CDR3 sequence is CASTAGTGGYNEQFF. Written as DNA, the CDR3 is TGTGCCAGCACCGCGGGGACAGGGGGCTACAATGAGCAGTTCTTC.

In this sample, this clonotype turned up a few times. The V gene is TRBV7-9, the J gene TRBJ1-2, with 10 nucleotides matching TRBD1. The V segment lost 4 bases and the J segment 8 bases; nucleotides outside the gene matches: 13. The germline V gene has CDR1 SEHNR and CDR2 FQNEAQ (reference sequence). The CDR3 has 16 residues. The CDR3 DNA reads as TGTGCCAGCAGCTCAGGCCCGACAGGGGGCGCGAGGGGCTACACCTTC. Its protein is CASSSGPTGGARGYTF.

This sequence joins TRBV6-4 and TRBJ2-1; 7 nucleotides align to TRBD2. Per the germline V gene, CDR1 is MRHNA and CDR2 is SNTAGT. CDR3 size: 16 residues. After removal of 0 bases from V and 11 bases from J, the junction contained 13 bases not matched to a gene. The CDR3 is CASSDSIAGVGDKQFF. The DNA of the CDR3 is TGTGCCAGCAGTGACTCCATAGCGGGTGTGGGGGATAAGCAGTTCTTC.

This clonotype has only a few counts. The V and J genes are TRBV10-3 and TRBJ1-2; maybe TRBD1 (6 bases). This CDR3 spans 12 amino acids. Germline values: CDR1 ENHRY, CDR2 SYGVKD. With 4 bases removed from V and 6 bases from J, the gap between germline ends came to 9 bases. The CDR3 loop reads CAISVSGDGYTF. CDR3 DNA: TGTGCCATCAGTGTCTCAGGGGATGGCTACACCTTC.

This chain joins TRBV5-6 and TRBJ2-7; 10 bases align to TRBD1. Germline lookup yields CDR1 SGHDT and CDR2 YYEEEE. This CDR3 is 14 amino acids long. V trimming: 2 bases; J trimming: 6 bases; junction bases outside the gene matches: 5. This chain's CDR3 is CASSFWDRGIEQYF. In nucleotides, the CDR3 is TGTGCCAGCAGCTTTTGGGACAGGGGTATCGAGCAGTACTTC.

This chain uses TRBV18 with TRBJ2-1; D might be TRBD2 (5 bases). Germline V lookup: CDR1 KGHSH, CDR2 LQKENI. This CDR3 region has 14 residues. Between the trimmed V and J ends, which lost 5 bases and 4 bases, there was a span of 12 bases. CDR3 sequence (DNA): TGTGCCAGCTCAAGGGCCGGGGAGTACAATGAGCAGTTCTTC. This gives the protein CASSRAGEYNEQFF.

The rearrangement links TRBV6-5 to TRBJ2-5, with TRBD2 matching 7 bases. After removal of 0 bases from V and 4 bases from J, the junction contained 11 bases not matched to a gene. CDR1 MNHEY and CDR2 SVGAGI come from the germline V gene. The CDR3 contains 17 residues. The CDR3 bases are TGTGCCAGCAGTTACTCGAAGTCCTCGCGGGAGCGAGAGACCCAGTACTTC. It specifies CASSYSKSSRERETQYF.

The chain couples TRBV7-3 to TRBJ2-2; D is unresolved. The CDR3 is made up of 13 amino acids. The germline V gene has CDR1 SGHTA and CDR2 FQGTGA. V lost 4 bases and J 5 bases, leaving 8 bases between the germline ends. The CDR3 DNA is TGTGCCAGCAGCTCCTCTTTGACCGGGGAGCTGTTTTTT. Amino acid sequence: CASSSSLTGELFF. The variable domain in full, completed from reference TRBV7-3 and TRBJ2-2, reads GAGVSQTPSNKVTEKGKYVELRCDPISGHTALYWYRQSLGQGPEFLIYFQGTGAADDSGLPNDRFFAVRPEGSVSTLKIQRTERGDSAVYLCASSSSLTGELFFGEGSRLTVL.

The chain's CDR3 is CAITPGHTDTQYF. In DNA form, the CDR3 reads TGTGCCATCACCCCAGGCCACACGGATACGCAGTATTTT. The chain combines TRBV10-3 with TRBJ2-3, with D unclear. The V end was cut by 7 bases, the J end by 6 bases, with 14 bases between. Germline loops: CDR1 ENHRY, CDR2 SYGVKD. The CDR3 is made up of 13 amino acids.

The V gene is TRBV5-6, the J gene TRBJ1-2; 8 bases line up with TRBD1. CDR1 SGHDT and CDR2 YYEEEE come from the germline V gene. The CDR3 loop spans 16 amino acids. V lost 3 bases, J lost 3 bases, and 10 bases stayed unmatched. CDR3 sequence: CASSSRDRSFYYGYTF. CDR3 in DNA: TGTGCCAGCAGCTCCCGGGACAGGAGTTTTTACTATGGCTACACCTTC.

This clonotype is medium-sized within its sample. The rearrangement joins TRBV29-1 to TRBJ1-1, with 7 bases aligning to TRBD1. Germline V gene lookup returns CDR1 SQVTM and CDR2 ANQGSEA. There are 14 residues in the CDR3. V shed 2 bases, J shed 4 bases, and the junction held 7 bases outside the gene matches. The CDR3 loop is CSVEQTGAVTEAFF. DNA for the CDR3: TGCAGCGTTGAACAAACAGGGGCGGTCACTGAAGCTTTCTTT.